Listed here is a single T cell receptor beta chain. This clone was seen a few times. The specificity of this receptor is unknown. Base qualities are not at hand, and no much larger clone is one base apart. The sample originates from a study of long-term antiretroviral therapy in people with HIV (dated by TCRdb to about 2022). Looking at the study overall: The earliest samples were collected about a decade before the 2015 WHO recommendation for immediate ART, when ART was typically delayed until CD4 counts fell. A retrospective serial study tested whether changes in peripheral blood TRB repertoire composition and diversity were associated with ART initiation and durable HIV suppression. The cohort contributed about 180 cryopreserved PBMC samples from 30 adults with confirmed HIV infection, collected serially over a mean of 6 years (range 1-12). Among the 25 to 30 participants with HIV, eleven were female. No cross-contamination during QIAcube processing turned up in test extractions that ran a monoclonal T-cell line alongside around 34 polyclonal samples. Overall study outcomes, separate from this receptor: The samples span the years 2004 to 2017, and the ART regimens used may be less effective than current regimens. Expanded TRB clones identified before ART initiation dominated the repertoire at all time points, although this dominance fluctuated and declined in many PLHIV after ART. No data were available on ART adherence, viral resistance or therapy changes, limiting inferences about post-ART repertoire changes. ART initiation was associated with a significant increase in TRB diversity, but diversity stayed significantly below transplant donor controls even after long-term ART. Owing to limited PBMC availability, only the TCR beta chain was sequenced, without alpha chain pairing. Compared with controls, HIV repertoires had narrower CDR3 length ranges, and the network structure pointed to an antigen-experienced repertoire that shifted only slightly toward naive after ART. Because pre-ART samples had limited cell numbers, profiling was done on unsorted PBMC rather than on sorted CD4+ and CD8+ T cells.

The immunoSEQ hsTCRB v3.0 assay was used at survey level resolution for TRB variable region sequencing. The targeted TRB sequencing depth was 40,000-50,000 T-cell genomes per sample. TRB libraries were pooled and sequenced on an Illumina MiSeq using a v3 150-cycle kit. Processing in the source paper ran as follows. Repertoire analysis ran in R within a reproducible Nextflow workflow covering QC, data transformation and analysis. LymphoSeq2, an R package for AIRR-Seq data exploration, was used to implement custom analyses. After excluding a few samples that yielded fewer than 5000 total TRB sequences, 188 HIV repertoires remained for analysis. Among the 170 to 200 retained HIV repertoires, 55 to 65 were collected before ART initiation and roughly 130 after ART initiation. Each repertoire was downsampled to 5000 TRB nucleotide sequences, and summary statistics were averaged across 100 downsampling iterations. Only TRB sequences with CDR3 regions of at least seven amino acids were retained for analysis. Two measures captured diversity: a Shannon entropy-derived clonality score and the Gini coefficient. In the repertoire networks, any two of the top 5000 CDR3 amino acid sequences were connected whenever the two sequences differed by an edit distance of one. For TRB CDR3 amino acid sequences, antigen specificity groups and MHC restriction were predicted with GLIPH2. CDR3 amino acid sequences were matched against VDJdb and McPAS-TCR to flag known CMV, EBV, HIV or tissue antigen associations. Pre-ART, post-ART and control groups were compared with Wilcoxon signed-rank tests and Holm-Bonferroni correction. This immuneACCESS table, as held by TCRdb, lists in-frame sequences with V and J called but not all clones. Of the missing ones, under half trace to an unresolved V gene in checked studies; the others have no known cause. The DNA was the basis for D and trimming; V, J and clone size are from that table. For this sample there are around 20,000 clones; just over 75% appear just once. The top ten clones comprise 14% of the sample.

To be included, a participant needed at least one PBMC sample from before ART initiation plus at least two post-ART samples. Every participant with HIV received treatment in the United States of America. Before DNA extraction, cryopreserved samples of about 1-11 million PBMC were thawed and then washed. At the time of the earliest PBMC sample, participants with HIV were aged between roughly 23 and 60 years. Per participant, PBMC samples came from 1-4 timepoints prior to ART initiation and 2-8 timepoints following ART initiation, for a median of 7 samples. Serial HIV viral load, CD4+ T-cell count, ART history and demographic data were obtained for every participant. Genomic DNA was extracted from unsorted PBMC with a Qiagen kit on a QIAcube, with processing performed in batches of 12 samples. The germline V gene (reference sequence) gives CDR1 as MNHEY and CDR2 as SMNVEV. The CDR3 runs 13 residues from the cysteine to the phenylalanine. Only the CDR3 part of the read is kept: 39 bases, read in frame from the first base. V is clipped by 5 bases and J by 1 base, and the sequence between their germline boundaries is 5 bases long.

This receptor was obtained from a woman aged 45-65 years with HIV. The chain joins TRBV27 to TRBJ2-2; too little of a D gene remains to name it. The specimen was unsorted PBMCs, collected 0.5 years before starting antiretroviral therapy. The CDR3 protein sequence reads: CASSPGNTGELFF. DNA sequence: TGTGCCAGCAGTCCCGGGAACACCGGGGAGCTGTTTTTT.